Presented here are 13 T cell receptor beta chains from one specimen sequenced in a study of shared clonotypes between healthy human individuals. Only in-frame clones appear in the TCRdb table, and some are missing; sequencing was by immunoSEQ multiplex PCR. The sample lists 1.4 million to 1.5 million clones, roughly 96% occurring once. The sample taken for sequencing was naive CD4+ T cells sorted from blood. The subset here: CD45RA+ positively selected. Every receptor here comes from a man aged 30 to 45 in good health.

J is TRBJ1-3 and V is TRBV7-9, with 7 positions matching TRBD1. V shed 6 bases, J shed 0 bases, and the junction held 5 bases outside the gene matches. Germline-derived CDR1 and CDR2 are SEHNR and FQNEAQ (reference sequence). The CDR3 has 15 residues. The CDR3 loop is CASRTGSSSGNTIYF. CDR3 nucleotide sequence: TGTGCCAGCAGGACAGGGTCGAGCTCTGGAAACACCATATATTTT. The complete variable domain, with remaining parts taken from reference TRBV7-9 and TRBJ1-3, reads DTGVSQNPRHKITKRGQNVTFRCDPISEHNRLYWYRQTLGQGPEFLTYFQNEAQLEKSRLLSDRFSAERPKGSFSTLEIQRTEQGDSAMYLCASRTGSSSGNTIYFGEGSWLTVV.

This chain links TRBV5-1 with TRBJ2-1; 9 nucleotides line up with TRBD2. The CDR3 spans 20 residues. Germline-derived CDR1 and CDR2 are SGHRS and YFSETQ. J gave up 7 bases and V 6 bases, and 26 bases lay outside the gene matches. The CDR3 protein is CASNFRVAGGLLGSKNEQFF. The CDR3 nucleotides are TGCGCCAGCAACTTCCGGGTGGCGGGAGGGCTATTGGGTTCGAAGAATGAGCAGTTCTTC.

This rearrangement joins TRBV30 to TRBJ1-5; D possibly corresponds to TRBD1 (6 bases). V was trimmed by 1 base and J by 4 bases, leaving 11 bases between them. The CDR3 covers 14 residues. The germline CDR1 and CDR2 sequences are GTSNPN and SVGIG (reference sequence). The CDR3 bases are TGTGCCTGGAGTGCTGCACAGGGAAATCAGCCCCAGCATTTT. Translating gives CAWSAAQGNQPQHF.

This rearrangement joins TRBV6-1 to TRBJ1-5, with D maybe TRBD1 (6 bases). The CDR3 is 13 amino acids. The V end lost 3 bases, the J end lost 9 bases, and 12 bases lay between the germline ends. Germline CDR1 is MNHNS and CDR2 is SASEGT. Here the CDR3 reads CASSETSGVPQHF. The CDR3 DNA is TGTGCCAGCAGTGAGACCTCAGGGGTGCCCCAGCATTTT.

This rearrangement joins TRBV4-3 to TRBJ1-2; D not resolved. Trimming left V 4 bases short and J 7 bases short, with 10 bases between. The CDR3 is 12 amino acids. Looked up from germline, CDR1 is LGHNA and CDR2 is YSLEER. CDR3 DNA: TGCGCCAGCAGCCCGACGATGGGTGGCTACACCTTC. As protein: CASSPTMGGYTF.

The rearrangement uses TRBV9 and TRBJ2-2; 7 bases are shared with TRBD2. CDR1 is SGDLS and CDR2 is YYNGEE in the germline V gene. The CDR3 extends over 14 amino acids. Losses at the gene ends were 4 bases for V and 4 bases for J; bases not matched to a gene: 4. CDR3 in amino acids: CASSTTSATGELFF. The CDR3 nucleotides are TGTGCCAGCAGCACTACTAGCGCCACCGGGGAGCTGTTTTTT. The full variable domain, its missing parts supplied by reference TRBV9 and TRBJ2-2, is DSGVTQTPKHLITATGQRVTLRCSPRSGDLSVYWYQQSLDQGLQFLIQYYNGEERAKGNILERFSAQQFPDLHSELNLSSLELGDSALYFCASSTTSATGELFFGEGSRLTVL.

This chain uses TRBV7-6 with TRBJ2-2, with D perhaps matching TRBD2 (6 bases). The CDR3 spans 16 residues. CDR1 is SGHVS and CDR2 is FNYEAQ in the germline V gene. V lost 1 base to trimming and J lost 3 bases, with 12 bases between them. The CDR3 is CASSLVGGEDTGELFF. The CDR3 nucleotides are TGTGCCAGCAGCTTAGTCGGAGGGGAGGACACCGGGGAGCTGTTTTTT.

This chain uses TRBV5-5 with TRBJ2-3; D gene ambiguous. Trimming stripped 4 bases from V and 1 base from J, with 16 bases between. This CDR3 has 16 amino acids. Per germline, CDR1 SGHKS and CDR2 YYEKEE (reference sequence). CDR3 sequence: CASSTAHSTRTDTQYF. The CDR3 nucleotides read TGTGCCAGCAGCACTGCCCATAGCACGCGCACAGATACGCAGTATTTT.

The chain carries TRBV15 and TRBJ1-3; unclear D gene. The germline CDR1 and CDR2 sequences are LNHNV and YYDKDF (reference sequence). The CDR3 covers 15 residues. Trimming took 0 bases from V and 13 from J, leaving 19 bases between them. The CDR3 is CATSRDFTNGGSIYF. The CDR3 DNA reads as TGTGCCACCAGCAGAGATTTCACCAACGGAGGGTCGATATATTTT. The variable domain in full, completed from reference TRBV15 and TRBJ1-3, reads DAMVIQNPRYQVTQFGKPVTLSCSQTLNHNVMYWYQQKSSQAPKLLFHYYDKDFNNEADTPDNFQSRRPNTSFCFLDIRSPGLGDTAMYLCATSRDFTNGGSIYFGEGSWLTVV.

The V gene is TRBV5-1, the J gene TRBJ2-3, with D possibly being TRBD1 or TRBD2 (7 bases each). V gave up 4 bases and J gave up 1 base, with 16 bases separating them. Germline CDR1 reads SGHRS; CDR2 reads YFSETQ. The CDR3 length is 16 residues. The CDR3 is CASSPRQGGRTDTQYF. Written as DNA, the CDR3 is TGCGCCAGCAGCCCCCGACAGGGAGGGCGCACAGATACGCAGTATTTT.

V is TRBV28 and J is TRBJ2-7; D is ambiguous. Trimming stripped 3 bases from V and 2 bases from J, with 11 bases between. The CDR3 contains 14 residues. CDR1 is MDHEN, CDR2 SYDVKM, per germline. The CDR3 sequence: CASSFLGSTYEQYF. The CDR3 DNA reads TGTGCCAGCAGTTTTTTGGGTTCCACCTACGAGCAGTACTTC. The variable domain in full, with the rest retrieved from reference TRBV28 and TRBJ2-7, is DVKVTQSSRYLVKRTGEKVFLECVQDMDHENMFWYRQDPGLGLRLIYFSYDVKMKEKGDIPEGYSVSREKKERFSLILESASTNQTSMYLCASSFLGSTYEQYFGPGTRLTVT.

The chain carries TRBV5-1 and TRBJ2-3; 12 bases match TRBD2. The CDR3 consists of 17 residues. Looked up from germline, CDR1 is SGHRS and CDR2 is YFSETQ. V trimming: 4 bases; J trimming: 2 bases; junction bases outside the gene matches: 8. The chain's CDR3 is CASSPMTSGGLTDTQYF. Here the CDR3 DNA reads TGCGCCAGCAGCCCGATGACTAGCGGGGGACTCACAGATACGCAGTATTTT.

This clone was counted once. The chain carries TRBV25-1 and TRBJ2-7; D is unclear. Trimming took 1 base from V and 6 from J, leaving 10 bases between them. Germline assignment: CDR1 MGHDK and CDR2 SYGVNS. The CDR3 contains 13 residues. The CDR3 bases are TGTGCCAGCAGTGAATGTCCCAGTTGCGAGCAGTACTTC. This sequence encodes CASSECPSCEQYF.